This T cell receptor (beta chain) was sequenced for a study of blood T cell repertoires in COVID-19. V was cut by 6 bases and J by 4 bases, with 12 bases left in between. The V gene's germline CDR1 is SGHTA and CDR2 FQGNSA. This CDR3 spans 14 amino acids. This clone was seen just once. Data came from immunoSEQ multiplex PCR; TCRdb stores just in-frame clones and leaves some out. Of 300,000 to 400,000 clones listed, around 87% are singletons. The sequenced sample consisted of peripheral blood. This receptor was obtained from a woman in her 50s who had recovered from COVID-19. V usage is TRBV7-2 and J usage is TRBJ2-2; a weak D match, TRBD2 (5 bases). The CDR3, as DNA: TGTGCCAGCAGAAAGGGAACTAGCACCGGGGAGCTGTTTTTT. Translation gives CASRKGTSTGELFF.